What follows describes a single T cell receptor beta chain. This receptor's antigen is unknown. There are no base qualities to consult, and no much larger clone falls within one base. The CDR1 and CDR2 encoded by the germline V gene (reference sequence) are SGHKS and YYEKEE. V is pared back by 0 bases and J by 0 bases, with 11 bases lying between the germline termini. The CDR3 starts with the cysteine, ends with the phenylalanine, and has 16 residues. Only the CDR3 DNA stays, 48 bases, in frame from base 1. The collaborating institutions used their own protocols to collect whole blood in K2EDTA tubes. Collaborator samples were shipped for TCRbeta analysis as frozen whole blood, isolated PBMCs, or DNA extracted from either sample type. This sample stems from a study of blood T cell repertoires in COVID-19 (TCRdb year 2020). With regard to the full study: Samples from collaborators originated in the United States, Italy and Spain and spanned both the acute and convalescent phases of COVID-19. Subjects who had been exposed to COVID-19, were actively infected with it, or had recovered from it provided the deeply sampled blood TCRbeta repertoires that made up the dataset. Nearly every sample came with metadata listing a de-identified subject ID, COVID-19 status, age in years and sex. Samples were obtained from the ongoing ImmuneRACE study (first 160 participants) and from 1,254 subjects provided by 6 global collaborators. HLA class I and class II types, where available, came from metadata supplied by the sample provider rather than from assay-based typing. The material from the prospective study consisted of cDNA or gDNA derived from T cells, B-cell-depleted T cells, or PBMCs. The repertoires were released in a freely available public database intended as a resource for research on the immune response to SARS-CoV-2. General study outcomes and caveats: Clinical and demographic metadata were provided uncurated, with the amount varying by source and participant.

TCRbeta CDR3 regions were amplified from genomic DNA by means of the immunoSEQ Assay, a bias-controlled multiplex PCR. Turning to the authors' computational methods: Nucleated cell counts per sample were estimated from amplification of reference gene primers within the assay. To quantify the absolute abundance of each unique TCRbeta CDR3 rearrangement, sequence reads were collapsed and filtered. For each sample, productive Simpson clonality was calculated as the square root of Simpson's diversity index over productive rearrangements. The clones in this table, taken by TCRdb from immuneACCESS, are in-frame only. Not every clone is retained; where verified, under half of the shortfall comes from an unresolved V gene, and the cause of the rest is unknown. V and J calls and clone size come straight from that table; D and trimming were deduced from the DNA. The sample has 200,000 to 300,000 clones on record, roughly four fifths of them singletons. The ten largest clones represent 9.5% to 15% of the sample.

The sequence was collected from a woman in her sixties or seventies with active or convalescent COVID-19. Recombination connected TRBV5-5 to TRBJ2-3, with TRBD2 tentatively as D gene (6 bases match). The sequencing sample was made of peripheral blood. The sequenced DNA is TGTGCCAGCAGCTTGGTCACGGGGACTAGCACAGATACGCAGTATTTT. It is translated as CASSLVTGTSTDTQYF.